This T cell receptor beta chain was documented in a study of T cell clonality in common variable immunodeficiency. Study findings and constraints: Fewer deletions and N-nucleotide insertions were reportedly seen in common variable immunodeficiency TCR beta sequences.

Patients and controls were mostly of Caucasian heritage. For at least one year, all CVID subjects received replacement immunoglobulin. Here immunoSEQ multiplex PCR was the method, and the copy in TCRdb shows in-frame clones only, minus some. The repertoire consists of about 32,000 clones, none detected only once. This clone has more than one count but fewer than ten. The antigen is unknown. The DNA ends 3 residues before the CDR3 does, and the rest of the CDR3 is filled in from the germline J gene. Trimming stripped 8 bases from V and 1 base from J, with 8 bases between. CDR1 is SGHTA, CDR2 FQGNSA, per germline. CDR3 length: 13 residues.

The TCR was taken from a human donor with common variable immunodeficiency. The chain recombines TRBV7-2 with TRBJ2-2; no clear D. The sample was peripheral blood mononuclear cells. This CDR3 reads CASGRRNTGELFF. The part of the CDR3 DNA that was read is TGTGCCAGCGGCCGCAGGAACACCGGGGAG.